This TCR beta chain appears in the sequencing data of a study of blood T cell repertoires in COVID-19. On the study more broadly: Symptom resolution, clearance, or two negative PCRs marked the recovered donors of Cohort 3.

Study processing details: How many nucleated cells were present was estimated from reference gene primer amplification. The assay was immunoSEQ multiplex PCR, and TCRdb's table has in-frame clones only and misses some. V and J calls and clone size come straight from that table; D and trimming were deduced from the DNA. This sample has 250,000 to 300,000 clones, with 88% found just once. V lost 4 bases to trimming and J lost 9 bases; unmatched junction nucleotides: 14. In germline, CDR1 is MNHEY, CDR2 SMNVEV (reference sequence). The CDR3 sequence is 16 residues long. Sequenced sample: PBMCs or T cells enriched from blood (not recorded which). The genes are TRBV27 and TRBJ1-1, with TRBD1 matching 10 bases. The TCR was taken from a woman in her fifties or sixties in a cohort exposed to, infected with or recovered from COVID-19 (not recorded which). The CDR3 loop reads CASSSPPRDRGSQAFF. The CDR3 coding sequence is TGTGCCAGCAGTTCTCCCCCCCGGGACAGGGGAAGTCAAGCTTTCTTT.